The 30 T cell receptor beta chains below come from one sample, sequenced in a study of tumor-infiltrating lymphocytes in primary liver carcinoma. Researchers generated TCR beta cDNA from roughly 510 ng of total RNA, relying on a constant-region primer. Three nested multiplex PCR rounds, a slightly modified ARM-PCR method, built the TCR beta libraries. The opening two PCR rounds, 10 cycles each, paired TRBV1-TRBV30 forward primers with a C-beta reverse primer. A single record per CDR3 protein comes from TCRdb applying MiXCR to the multiplex PCR reads. This table has about 310,000 distinct CDR3 sequences, 45% to 70% appearing once. It was unsorted whole blood that yielded blood RNA, and germline DNA was also extracted. The sequenced material came from peripheral blood. The receptors stem from a young woman with primary liver carcinoma and hepatitis B virus infection.

The chain combines TRBV11-2 with TRBJ2-1, with D uncertain. Trimming removed 7 bases from V and 4 bases from J, with 14 bases in between. This CDR3 has 14 residues. Germline assignment: CDR1 SGHAT and CDR2 FQNNGV. CDR3 sequence: CASNTKTNYNEQFF. Here the CDR3 DNA reads TGTGCCAGCAACACCAAAACTAATTACAATGAGCAGTTCTTC.

The chain is built from TRBV9 and TRBJ2-5; D may be TRBD1 (6 bases). The germline V gene has CDR1 SGDLS and CDR2 YYNGEE. V lost 3 bases and J lost 4, with 16 bases in between. The CDR3 contains 15 residues. The CDR3 coding sequence is TGTGCCAGCAGCGCGCGAGGGGGATATCCAGAGACCCAGTACTTC. This codes for CASSARGGYPETQYF.

This clonotype was counted ten times or more. The chain couples TRBV4-1 to TRBJ1-2; D not resolved. The CDR3 totals 14 residues. V lost 0 bases, J lost 4 bases, and 9 bases lay in between. Germline V gene sequence: CDR1 MGHRA, CDR2 YSYEKL. CDR3 DNA: TGCGCCAGCAGCCAAGATCGGAACAGCTATGGCTACACCTTC. This sequence encodes CASSQDRNSYGYTF.

This clonotype was seen more than once but under ten times. V and J are TRBV5-4 and TRBJ2-1, with TRBD2 matching 13 bases. Unmatched junction bases numbered 12, after V lost 4 bases and J lost 8 bases. Germline CDR1 SGHNT, CDR2 YYREEE (reference sequence). CDR3 length: 17 residues. The CDR3 reads CASSRKLAGGPIYEQFF. The CDR3 DNA sequence: TGTGCCAGCAGCCGAAAACTAGCGGGAGGGCCTATATATGAGCAGTTCTTC.

Concerning this clonotype: A read error may be the cause here, since a much bigger clone is one base away. The chain links TRBV29-1 to TRBJ2-5, with D maybe TRBD1 (6 bases). In germline, CDR1 is SQVTM, CDR2 ANQGSEA. The germline V and J ends were trimmed by 7 bases and 5 bases, with 17 bases remaining between them. The CDR3 sequence is 13 residues long. In DNA form, the CDR3 reads TGCAGCGCTATCGGCAGGGGTTTGGAGACCCAGTACTTC. Amino acid sequence: CSAIGRGLETQYF.

This clonotype has only one observation. The CDR3 does not end in the conserved phenylalanine or tryptophan, so this is likely a read error. V and J are TRBV11-1 and TRBJ2-6; D is uncertain. The CDR3 loop spans 14 amino acids. CDR1 and CDR2 from the germline V gene are SGHAT and FQDESV (reference sequence). This chain's CDR3 is CASSWISEANVLTS. DNA of the CDR3: TGTGCCAGCAGCTGGATCTCTGAGGCCAACGTCCTGACTTCC.

Worth noting for this clonotype: Without the conserved terminal phenylalanine or tryptophan, this CDR3 likely stems from a read error. This rearrangement joins TRBV11-2 to TRBJ2-3; D gene uncertain. V lost 6 bases, J lost 2 bases, and 6 bases lay in between. The CDR3 has 12 amino acids. Germline assignment: CDR1 SGHAT and CDR2 FQNNGV. For the CDR3, the DNA is TGTGCCAGCAGTTTCTCCACAGATACGCAGTATTAT. Translation: CASSFSTDTQYY.

With respect to this clonotype: The junction departs from the called germline gene at one end, perhaps through a read error. The chain carries TRBV29-1 and TRBJ1-2; D not resolved. Germline lookup yields CDR1 SQVTM and CDR2 ANQGSEA. This CDR3 contains 15 residues. CDR3 bases: TGCAGCGCTGGCCCCACAGTGGAGGCATCCTATGGCTACACATTC. Translating gives CSAGPTVEASYGYTF.

Points on this clonotype: The junction departs from the called germline gene at one end, perhaps through a read error. The chain carries TRBV10-3 and TRBJ2-1; 8 nucleotides align to TRBD2. The germline CDR1 and CDR2 sequences are ENHRY and SYGVKD. This CDR3 is 14 amino acids long. The CDR3 DNA reads TGTGCCGTCAGCGGACTAGCTCGGGTCAATGAGCAGTTCTTC. Protein: CAVSGLARVNEQFF.

A remark on this clonotype: Just one base apart from a much larger clone, this may be a read error. The chain couples TRBV4-2 to TRBJ1-4; D gene ambiguous. The CDR3 spans 16 residues. In germline, CDR1 is LGHNA, CDR2 YNFKEQ. CDR3 region: CASTQESIGQNEKLFF. The DNA of the CDR3 is TGTGCCAGCACCCAAGAATCGATAGGCCAGAATGAAAAACTGTTTTTT.

The rearrangement links TRBV5-5 to TRBJ2-1; D may be TRBD2 (6 bases). V was trimmed by 1 base and J by 12 bases, leaving 17 bases between them. Per the germline V gene, CDR1 is SGHKS and CDR2 is YYEKEE (reference sequence). The CDR3 length is 14 residues. The CDR3: CASSLMGSGGTQFF. CDR3 nucleotide sequence: TGTGCCAGCAGCTTGATGGGCTCCGGAGGGACGCAGTTCTTC.

This clonotype was seen at least ten times. Here the CDR3 DNA reads TGCAGCGTTGTCCATCCGCGATACTATGGCTACACCTTC. It encodes CSVVHPRYYGYTF. This chain links TRBV29-1 with TRBJ1-2; D unresolved. The V end was cut by 4 bases, the J end by 3 bases, with 12 bases between. The CDR3 totals 13 residues. The V gene's germline CDR1 is SQVTM and CDR2 ANQGSEA.

Comment on this clonotype: This may be a read error: a much more frequent sequence differs by one nucleotide. The V gene is TRBV29-1, the J gene TRBJ2-3; D gene uncertain. Germline CDR1 reads SQVTM; CDR2 reads ANQGSEA. The CDR3 is made up of 15 amino acids. CDR3 bases: TGCAGCGTTGTCTTAACGGGTTTAAGCACAGATACGCGGTATTTT. Amino acid sequence: CSVVLTGLSTDTRYF.

The sample holds a few counts of this clonotype. The chain joins TRBV7-8 to TRBJ2-1; D unresolved. In germline, CDR1 is SGHVS, CDR2 FQNEAQ. The CDR3 consists of 11 residues. Trimming stripped 2 bases from V and 7 bases from J, with 3 bases between. The CDR3 protein is CASSLMNEQFF. Written as DNA, the CDR3 is TGTGCCAGCAGCTTAATGAATGAGCAGTTCTTC. Variable domain in full (rest from reference TRBV7-8 and TRBJ2-1): GAGVSQSPRYKVAKRGQDVALRCDPISGHVSLFWYQQALGQGPEFLTYFQNEAQLDKSGLPSDRFFAERPEGSVSTLKIQRTQQEDSAVYLCASSLMNEQFFGPGTRLTVL.

Points on this clonotype: Its ends do not fully match the called genes, so a read error is possible. J is TRBJ1-1 and V is TRBV6-5, with D perhaps matching TRBD1 (6 bases). Looked up from germline, CDR1 is MNHEY and CDR2 is SVGAGI. CDR3 length: 14 residues. CDR3 nucleotide sequence: TGTGCCGGCAGTTACTCGGAGAGGGGGGCTAAAGCTTTCTTT. This sequence encodes CAGSYSERGAKAFF.

This clonotype was detected ten times or more. The V and J genes are TRBV29-1 and TRBJ1-2; TRBD1 matches 10 bases. There are 15 residues in the CDR3. Germline lookup yields CDR1 SQVTM and CDR2 ANQGSEA. V lost 4 bases to trimming and J lost 7 bases; unmatched junction nucleotides: 12. CDR3 region: CSVVYADRGVAGYTF. The CDR3 coding sequence is TGCAGCGTTGTTTATGCGGACAGGGGGGTAGCTGGCTACACCTTC.

The chain uses TRBV5-1 and TRBJ2-5, with 7 nucleotides matching TRBD2. V lost 1 base to trimming and J lost 7 bases; unmatched junction nucleotides: 13. CDR3 length: 16 amino acids. CDR1 is SGHRS, CDR2 YFSETQ, per germline. The CDR3 DNA follows: TGCGCCAGCAGCTTGAGCGGAGCGGGAATCATCGGGACCCAGTACTTC. Translating it yields CASSLSGAGIIGTQYF.

V usage is TRBV14 and J usage is TRBJ1-2, with TRBD1 as a possible D gene (5 bases). Germline V gene lookup returns CDR1 SGHDN and CDR2 FVKESK. The CDR3 contains 14 residues. V was shortened by 4 bases and J by 5 bases, with 14 bases between the two germline ends. The CDR3 reads CASSLLRDVYGYTF. As DNA, the CDR3 is TGTGCCAGCAGCCTTCTCCGGGACGTTTATGGCTACACCTTC.

This chain joins TRBV14 and TRBJ2-1, with 7 bases fitting TRBD2. The length of the CDR3 is 15 residues. The ends lost 4 bases at V and 4 bases at J; junction bases unmatched: 7. CDR1 is SGHDN, CDR2 FVKESK, per germline. The CDR3 DNA reads as TGTGCCAGCAGCCGCCTAGCGGACTCTTACAATGAGCAGTTCTTC. It is translated as CASSRLADSYNEQFF.

Comment on this clonotype: A much larger clone differs from this one at a single base, so this may be a read error. The chain carries TRBV12-3 or TRBV12-4 and TRBJ2-5, with TRBD2 matching over 7 bases. The V and J ends lost 7 bases and 4 bases, in that order; junction bases with no gene match: 15. The CDR3 is made up of 16 amino acids. CDR3 sequence: CASMRKGGAFLETQYF. As DNA, the CDR3 is TGTGCCAGCATGCGGAAGGGAGGGGCCTTCCTAGAGACCCAGTACTTC.

The gene calls are TRBV4-2 and TRBJ2-7, with TRBD2 as a possible D gene (6 bases). This CDR3 has 16 amino acids. Germline V gene lookup returns CDR1 LGHNA and CDR2 YNFKEQ. Trimming took off 0 bases at V and 0 bases at J, with 12 bases between the two ends. Written as DNA, the CDR3 is TGTGCCAGCAGCCAAGATGCGGCGGGGAGCTCCTACGAGCAGTACTTC. Translated, it gives CASSQDAAGSSYEQYF.

With respect to this clonotype: At one end the junction does not follow the germline gene, possibly because of a read error. The chain couples TRBV11-2 to TRBJ1-4; 7 nucleotides agree with TRBD1. The CDR3 extends over 16 amino acids. Per germline, CDR1 SGHAT and CDR2 FQNNGV. The CDR3 DNA follows: TGTGCCTGCAGCTCTAAAAGGGGGACAGCCACTGGAAAACTGTTTTTT. Amino acids: CACSSKRGTATGKLFF.

As for this clonotype: The junction shows a germline mismatch at one end, possibly a read error. The chain recombines TRBV4-2 with TRBJ1-1; D might be TRBD1 (5 bases). Germline CDR1 reads LGHNA; CDR2 reads YNFKEQ. The CDR3 covers 15 residues. This CDR3 is CANSQARGGDPEAIF. The CDR3 nucleotides read TGTGCCAACAGCCAAGCAAGGGGTGGGGACCCTGAAGCTATCTTT.

This clonotype was observed a single time. A single base separates this from a much larger clone, so it may be a read error. The chain is built from TRBV12-3 or TRBV12-4 and TRBJ2-2; the match to TRBD1 covers 7 bases. This CDR3 has 15 residues. V dropped 5 bases and J dropped 5; count of bases not matched to a gene: 8. The CDR3 protein is CASSTPTGYTGELFF. The CDR3 DNA reads as TGTGCCAGCAGTACCCCGACAGGGTATACCGGGGAGCTGTTTTTT.

The chain uses TRBV6-5 and TRBJ1-1; D ambiguous. CDR1 is MNHEY, CDR2 SVGAGI, per germline. Trimming removed 6 bases at V and 7 bases at J, with 15 bases between. CDR3 length equals 13 residues. The CDR3, as DNA: TGTGCCAGCAGCCAAAGTATAGGTGTTGAAGCTTTCTTT. The encoded protein is CASSQSIGVEAFF.

J is TRBJ2-5 and V is TRBV5-4; 7 bases map to TRBD2. V dropped 0 bases and J dropped 5; count of bases not matched to a gene: 4. There are 14 residues in the CDR3. CDR1 and CDR2 (germline): SGHNT, YYREEE (reference sequence). The CDR3 is CASSLDTSEETQYF. The CDR3 nucleotides are TGTGCCAGCAGCTTGGATACTAGCGAGGAGACCCAGTACTTC.

As concerns this clonotype: No conserved phenylalanine or tryptophan ends this CDR3, so it is likely a read error. The V call is TRBV6-5, the J call TRBJ2-5; weak D call: TRBD2 (5 bases). The V gene lost 4 bases and the J gene lost 9 bases, with 24 bases spanning the gap. Germline-derived CDR1 and CDR2 are MNHEY and SVGAGI. The CDR3 totals 16 residues. This chain's CDR3 is CASSSNGIEGVQAQYS. The CDR3 DNA follows: TGTGCCAGCAGTTCGAACGGGATAGAGGGAGTTCAGGCCCAGTACTCC.

V gene TRBV30 combines with J gene TRBJ1-1; D gene uncertain. The V and J ends lost 0 bases and 4 bases respectively, with 9 bases between them. In germline, CDR1 is GTSNPN, CDR2 SVGIG (reference sequence). The CDR3 length is 13 residues. CDR3 coding DNA: TGTGCCTGGAGTGTACGTGGTATCACTGAAGCTTTCTTT. It codes for CAWSVRGITEAFF.

The rearrangement joins TRBV4-1 to TRBJ2-3; TRBD2 might be the D (5 bases). V lost 2 bases, J lost 0 bases, and 6 bases lay in between. The CDR3 sequence is 14 residues long. CDR1 and CDR2 from the germline V gene are MGHRA and YSYEKL. This CDR3 reads CASSQRTSTDTQYF. In DNA form, the CDR3 reads TGCGCCAGCAGCCAACGGACTAGCACAGATACGCAGTATTTT.

The chain combines TRBV11-2 with TRBJ1-6; a possible D gene is TRBD1 (5 bases). Germline CDR1 is SGHAT and CDR2 is FQNNGV. The CDR3 is made up of 14 amino acids. The V and J ends lost 3 bases and 10 bases respectively, with 13 bases between them. DNA of the CDR3: TGTGCCAGCAGCTTCCGGACAAGGCTATCACCCCTCCACTTT. It encodes CASSFRTRLSPLHF. Full variable domain (outside the CDR3, taken from reference TRBV11-2 and TRBJ1-6): EAGVAQSPRYKIIEKRQSVAFWCNPISGHATLYWYQQILGQGPKLLIQFQNNGVVDDSQLPKDRFSAERLKGVDSTLKIQPAKLEDSAVYLCASSFRTRLSPLHFGNGTRLTVT.